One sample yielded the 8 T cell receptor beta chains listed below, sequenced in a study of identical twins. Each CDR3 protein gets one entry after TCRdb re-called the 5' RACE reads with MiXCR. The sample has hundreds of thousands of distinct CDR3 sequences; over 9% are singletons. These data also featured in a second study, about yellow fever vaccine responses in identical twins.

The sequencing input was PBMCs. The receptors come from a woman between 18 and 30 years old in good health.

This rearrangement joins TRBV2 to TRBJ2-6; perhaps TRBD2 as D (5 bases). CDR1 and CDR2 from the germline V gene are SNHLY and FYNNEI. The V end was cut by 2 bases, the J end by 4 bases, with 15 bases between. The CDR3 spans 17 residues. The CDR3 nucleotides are TGTGCCAGCAGTGAATATCCGGCGCGAGGGGGGGCCAACGTCCTGACTTTC. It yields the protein CASSEYPARGGANVLTF.

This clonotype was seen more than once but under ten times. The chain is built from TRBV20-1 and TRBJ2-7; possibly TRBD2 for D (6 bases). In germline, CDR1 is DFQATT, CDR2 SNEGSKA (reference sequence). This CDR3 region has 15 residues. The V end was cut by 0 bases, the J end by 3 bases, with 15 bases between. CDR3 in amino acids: CSARDTGEVGYEQYF. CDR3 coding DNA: TGCAGTGCTAGAGATACGGGGGAGGTTGGCTACGAGCAGTACTTC.

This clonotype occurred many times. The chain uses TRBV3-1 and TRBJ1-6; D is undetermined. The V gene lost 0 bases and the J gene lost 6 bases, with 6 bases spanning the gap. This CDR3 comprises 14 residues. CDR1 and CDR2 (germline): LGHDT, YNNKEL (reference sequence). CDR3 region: CASSQDEINSPLHF. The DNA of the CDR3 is TGTGCCAGCAGCCAAGACGAGATTAATTCACCCCTCCACTTT.

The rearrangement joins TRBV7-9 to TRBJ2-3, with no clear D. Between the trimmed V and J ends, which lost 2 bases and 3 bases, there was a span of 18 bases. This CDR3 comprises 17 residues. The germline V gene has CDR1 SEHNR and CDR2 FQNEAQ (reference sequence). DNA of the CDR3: TGTGCCAGCAGCTTAATCATCGGTCGAGGAAGTACAGATACGCAGTATTTT. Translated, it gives CASSLIIGRGSTDTQYF.

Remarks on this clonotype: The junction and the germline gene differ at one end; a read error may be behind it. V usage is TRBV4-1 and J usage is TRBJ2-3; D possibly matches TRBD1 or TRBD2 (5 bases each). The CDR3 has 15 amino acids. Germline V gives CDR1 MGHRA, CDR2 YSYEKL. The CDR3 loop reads CASSSMSGTRDTQYF. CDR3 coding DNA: TGCGCCAGCAGTTCAATGTCCGGGACCAGAGATACACAGTATTTT.

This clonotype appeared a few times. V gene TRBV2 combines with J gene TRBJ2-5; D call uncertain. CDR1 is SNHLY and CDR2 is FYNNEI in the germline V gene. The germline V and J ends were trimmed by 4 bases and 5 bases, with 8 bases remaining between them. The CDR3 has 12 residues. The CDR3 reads CASSAGPETQYF. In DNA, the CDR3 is TGTGCCAGCAGTGCCGGGCCGGAGACCCAGTACTTC.

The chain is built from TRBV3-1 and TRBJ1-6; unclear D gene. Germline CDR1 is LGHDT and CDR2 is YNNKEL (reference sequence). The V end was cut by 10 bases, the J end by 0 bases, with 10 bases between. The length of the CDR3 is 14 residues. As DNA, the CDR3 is TGTGCCACCCGGCCCGGCTCCTATAATTCACCCCTCCACTTT. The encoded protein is CATRPGSYNSPLHF.

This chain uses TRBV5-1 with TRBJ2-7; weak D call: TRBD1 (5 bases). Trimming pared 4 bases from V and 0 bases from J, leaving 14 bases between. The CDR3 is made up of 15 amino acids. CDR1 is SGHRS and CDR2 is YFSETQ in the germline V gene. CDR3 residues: CASSPQGSSSYEQYF. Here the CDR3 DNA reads TGCGCCAGCAGCCCTCAGGGTTCTAGCTCCTACGAGCAGTACTTC.